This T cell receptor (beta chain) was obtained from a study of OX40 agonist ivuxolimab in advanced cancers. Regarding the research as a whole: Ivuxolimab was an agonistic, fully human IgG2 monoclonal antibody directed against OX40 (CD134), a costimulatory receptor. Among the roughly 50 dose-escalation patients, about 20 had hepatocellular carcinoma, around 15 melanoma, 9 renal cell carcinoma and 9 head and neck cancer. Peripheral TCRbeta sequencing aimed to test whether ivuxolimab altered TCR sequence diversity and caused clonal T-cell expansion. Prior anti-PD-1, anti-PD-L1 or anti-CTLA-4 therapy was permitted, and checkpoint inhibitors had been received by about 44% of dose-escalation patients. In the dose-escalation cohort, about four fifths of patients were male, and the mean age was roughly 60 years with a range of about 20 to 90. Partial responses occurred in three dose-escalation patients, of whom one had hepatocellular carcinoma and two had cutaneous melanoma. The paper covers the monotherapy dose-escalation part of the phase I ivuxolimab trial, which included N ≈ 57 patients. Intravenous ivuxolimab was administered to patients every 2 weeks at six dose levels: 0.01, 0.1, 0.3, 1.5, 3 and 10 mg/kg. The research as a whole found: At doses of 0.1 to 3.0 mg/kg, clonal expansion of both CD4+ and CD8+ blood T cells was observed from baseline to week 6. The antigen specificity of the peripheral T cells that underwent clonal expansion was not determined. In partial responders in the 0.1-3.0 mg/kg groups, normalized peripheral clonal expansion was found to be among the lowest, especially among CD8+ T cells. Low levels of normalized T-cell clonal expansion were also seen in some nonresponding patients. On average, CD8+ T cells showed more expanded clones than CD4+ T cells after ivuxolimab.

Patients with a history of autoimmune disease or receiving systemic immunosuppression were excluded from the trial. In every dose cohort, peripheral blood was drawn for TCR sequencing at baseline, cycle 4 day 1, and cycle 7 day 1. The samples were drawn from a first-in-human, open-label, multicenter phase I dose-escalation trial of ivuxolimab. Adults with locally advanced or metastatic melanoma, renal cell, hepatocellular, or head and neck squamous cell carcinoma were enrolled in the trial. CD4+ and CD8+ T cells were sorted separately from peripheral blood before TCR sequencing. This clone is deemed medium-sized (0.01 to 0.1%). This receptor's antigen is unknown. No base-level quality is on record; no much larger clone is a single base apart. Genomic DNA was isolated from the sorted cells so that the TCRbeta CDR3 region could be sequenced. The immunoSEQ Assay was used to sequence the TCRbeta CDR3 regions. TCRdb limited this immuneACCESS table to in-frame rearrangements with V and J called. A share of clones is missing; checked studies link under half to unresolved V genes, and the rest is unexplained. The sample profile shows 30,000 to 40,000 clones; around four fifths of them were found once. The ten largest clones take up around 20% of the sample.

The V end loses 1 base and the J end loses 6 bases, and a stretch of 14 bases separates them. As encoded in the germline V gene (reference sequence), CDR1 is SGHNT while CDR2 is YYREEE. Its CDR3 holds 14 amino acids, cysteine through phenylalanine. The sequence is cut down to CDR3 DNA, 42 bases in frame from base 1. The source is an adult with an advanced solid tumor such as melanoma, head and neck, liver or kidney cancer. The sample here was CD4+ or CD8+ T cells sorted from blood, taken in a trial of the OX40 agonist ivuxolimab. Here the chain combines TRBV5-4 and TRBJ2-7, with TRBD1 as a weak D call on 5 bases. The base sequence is TGTGCCAGCAGCTTGTATGGCAGGGTGGCCGAGCAGTACTTC. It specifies CASSLYGRVAEQYF.